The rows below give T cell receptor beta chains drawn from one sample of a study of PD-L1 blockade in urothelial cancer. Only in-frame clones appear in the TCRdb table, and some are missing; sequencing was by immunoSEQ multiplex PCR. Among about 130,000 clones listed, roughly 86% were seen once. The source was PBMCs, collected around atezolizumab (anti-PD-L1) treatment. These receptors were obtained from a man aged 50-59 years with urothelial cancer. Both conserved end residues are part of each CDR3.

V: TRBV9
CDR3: CASSPRTPYEQYF

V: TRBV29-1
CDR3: CSVGGPPSGNTEAFF

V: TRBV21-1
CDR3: CASSKVIGTTNYGYTF

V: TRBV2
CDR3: CASQGGGSGSGETQYF

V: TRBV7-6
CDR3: CASSLSATNEKLFF

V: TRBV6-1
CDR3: CASSDFVTDREIQYF

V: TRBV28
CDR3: CASSLGVREGTRELFF

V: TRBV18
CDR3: CASSPATSAGIYEQFF

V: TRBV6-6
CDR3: CASSYGHDNTEAFF

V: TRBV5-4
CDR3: CASSLIGRNNEQFF

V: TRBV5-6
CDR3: CASSRIDTSSYNEQFF

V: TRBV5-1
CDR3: CASSFGTTSYEQYF